This TCR beta chain derives from a study of blood T cell repertoires in COVID-19. This CDR3 region has 15 residues. V lost 4 bases and J 0 bases, leaving 14 bases between the germline ends. Per the germline V gene, CDR1 is SGHRS and CDR2 is YFSETQ. The protocol was immunoSEQ multiplex PCR, while the TCRdb copy is restricted to in-frame clones and leaves out a portion. The sample lists about 71,000 clones, around 76% occurring once. The rearrangement links TRBV5-1 to TRBJ2-7, with D unclear. Material: peripheral blood. The clonotype comes from a woman aged 80 or older with acute or convalescent COVID-19. The CDR3 loop reads CASSNRVMLSYEQYF. CDR3 DNA: TGCGCCAGCAGCAATCGGGTTATGCTCTCCTACGAGCAGTACTTC.